The source of this TCR beta chain is a study of blood T cell repertoires in COVID-19. Whole-study context: There were acute and convalescent COVID-19 samples, and they came from the United States, Italy and Spain. Sample material is recorded as cDNA or gDNA derived from T cells, B-cell-depleted T cells, or PBMCs.

In the study's own analysis: Estimated nucleated cell counts came from reference gene primer amplification. Profiling relied on immunoSEQ multiplex PCR, and the TCRdb table lists in-frame clones only, not all of them. Clonal size and the V and J genes are those of that table, whereas D and trimming came from the DNA. The repertoire holds approximately 72,000 clones, with 75% to 90% as singletons. Trimming shortened V by 5 bases and J by 6 bases, and 19 bases separated the two germline ends. There are 16 residues in the CDR3. Germline V gene sequence: CDR1 SGHTA, CDR2 FQGNSA. Sequencing input: peripheral blood. This TCR came from a woman aged 80 or over with active or convalescent COVID-19. This chain links TRBV7-2 with TRBJ2-2; tentatively, D is TRBD1 (6 bases). As DNA, the CDR3 is TGTGCCAGCAGCCAAGGACACAGGGCCCTAGCCGGGGAGCTGTTTTTT. Protein product: CASSQGHRALAGELFF.